Below, 23 T cell receptor beta chains from the same sample are listed, as sequenced in a study of control samples from healthy donors and cancer patients. Sequencing used immunoSEQ multiplex PCR; TCRdb keeps in-frame clones, though not all of them. The repertoire table contains 150,000 to 200,000 clones. The sequencing input was blood. These receptors came from a woman aged 30 to 39 in good health.

The V gene is TRBV6-4, the J gene TRBJ1-1; maybe TRBD1 (5 bases). V was clipped by 0 bases and J by 9 bases, with 14 bases between them. The CDR3 is 14 amino acids. CDR1 MRHNA and CDR2 SNTAGT come from the germline V gene. CDR3: CASSDSGMGEKAFF. CDR3 coding DNA: TGTGCCAGCAGTGACTCCGGGATGGGGGAAAAAGCTTTCTTT.

This chain links TRBV5-6 with TRBJ2-1; TRBD1 aligns across 12 bases. With 3 bases clipped from V and 7 bases from J, the junction kept 8 bases outside the gene matches. Germline V gene sequence: CDR1 SGHDT, CDR2 YYEEEE. The CDR3 length is 16 residues. The CDR3 sequence is CASSWSGTGGINEQFF. In DNA form, the CDR3 reads TGTGCCAGCAGCTGGTCCGGGACAGGGGGCATAAATGAGCAGTTCTTC.

The rearrangement links TRBV12-3 or TRBV12-4 to TRBJ1-6; TRBD1 matches 8 bases. V shed 8 bases, J shed 9 bases, and the junction held 3 bases outside the gene matches. The CDR3 spans 12 residues. The DNA for the CDR3 is TGTGCCAGCGCGACAGGGGTTTCACCCCTCCACTTT. Encoded protein: CASATGVSPLHF.

The genes are TRBV5-1 and TRBJ2-3, with D tentatively TRBD2 (6 bases). V was trimmed by 4 bases and J by 4 bases, leaving 13 bases between them. Germline V gene sequence: CDR1 SGHRS, CDR2 YFSETQ. The CDR3 totals 14 residues. CDR3 sequence: CASSVSREADTQYF. The DNA for the CDR3 is TGCGCCAGCAGCGTATCCAGGGAGGCAGATACGCAGTATTTT.

The chain joins TRBV7-9 to TRBJ1-4; maybe TRBD1 (6 bases). Trimming took off 5 bases at V and 4 bases at J, with 11 bases between the two ends. The germline CDR1 and CDR2 sequences are SEHNR and FQNEAQ (reference sequence). This CDR3 has 14 residues. This chain's CDR3 is CASSTQGLNEKLFF. The DNA of the CDR3 is TGTGCCAGCAGCACACAGGGTCTTAATGAAAAACTGTTTTTT.

The chain joins TRBV9 to TRBJ1-6, with D perhaps TRBD1 (5 bases). The ends were cut back, 3 bases at V and 6 bases at J, with 7 bases in the middle. The CDR3 contains 13 residues. CDR1 is SGDLS and CDR2 is YYNGEE in the germline V gene. The CDR3 nucleotides are TGTGCCAGCAGCGAGGGACTTAATTCACCCCTCCACTTT. Translated: CASSEGLNSPLHF.

This chain links TRBV19 with TRBJ1-1, with D perhaps TRBD1 (6 bases). CDR1 is LNHDA and CDR2 is SQIVND in the germline V gene (reference sequence). The CDR3 totals 12 residues. The V end lost 6 bases, the J end lost 10 bases, and 15 bases lay between the germline ends. In nucleotides, the CDR3 is TGTGCCAGTAGCTTCCAACAGGGTGGAGCTTTCTTT. Translating gives CASSFQQGGAFF.

The rearrangement joins TRBV5-1 to TRBJ1-2, with D uncertain. CDR1 is SGHRS and CDR2 is YFSETQ in the germline V gene. The CDR3 spans 13 residues. V lost 4 bases, J lost 2 bases, and 9 bases lay in between. The CDR3 spells CASSETNNYGYTF. CDR3 nucleotides: TGCGCCAGCAGCGAGACAAACAACTATGGCTACACCTTC.

The J gene is TRBJ1-1, the V gene TRBV6-5; 8 nucleotides match TRBD1. V lost 2 bases and J lost 11; bases outside the gene matches: 4. Germline-derived CDR1 and CDR2 are MNHEY and SVGAGI. The CDR3 covers 12 residues. CDR3 loop: CASSYGQGSAFF. CDR3 DNA sequence: TGTGCCAGCAGTTACGGACAGGGTTCGGCTTTCTTT.

The gene calls are TRBV4-2 and TRBJ1-2; 7 positions agree with TRBD1. Trimming removed 2 bases from V and 4 bases from J; junction bases left unmatched: 4. The CDR3 has 14 amino acids. CDR1 is LGHNA and CDR2 is YNFKEQ in the germline V gene. The CDR3 nucleotides are TGTGCCAGCAGCCAAAAACAGGGGTCCTATGGCTACACCTTC. The encoded protein is CASSQKQGSYGYTF.

The rearrangement joins TRBV27 to TRBJ2-7, with 8 bases matching TRBD2. The CDR3 extends over 15 amino acids. V lost 2 bases to trimming and J lost 4 bases; unmatched junction nucleotides: 7. Germline CDR1 reads MNHEY; CDR2 reads SMNVEV (reference sequence). The CDR3 here is CASSLIAGGRYEQYF. The CDR3 DNA is TGTGCCAGCAGTTTAATCGCGGGGGGCAGATACGAGCAGTACTTC.

This CDR3 is CASSLRGGTDTQYF. The CDR3 nucleotides are TGCGCCAGCAGCCTAAGGGGGGGGACAGATACGCAGTATTTT. The chain couples TRBV4-3 to TRBJ2-3; D is perhaps TRBD2 (7 bases). Germline CDR1 LGHNA, CDR2 YSLEER. CDR3 length: 14 residues. Trimming left V 4 bases short and J 3 bases short, with 11 bases between.

This sequence joins TRBV7-8 and TRBJ1-1; 7 bases fit TRBD1. The CDR3 loop spans 14 amino acids. V was clipped by 6 bases and J by 3 bases; unmatched bases: 7. Germline V lookup: CDR1 SGHVS, CDR2 FQNEAQ. The CDR3 region has the DNA TGTGCCAGCAGACTGGGACAGCCTTACACTGAAGCTTTCTTT. The encoded protein is CASRLGQPYTEAFF.

The chain employs TRBV2 and TRBJ1-6; 10 bases fit TRBD1. The length of the CDR3 is 15 residues. Per germline, CDR1 SNHLY and CDR2 FYNNEI. Trimming took 6 bases from V and 7 from J; bases not matched to a gene: 6. The CDR3 protein is CASREPGQGNSPLHF. The CDR3 DNA follows: TGTGCCAGCAGGGAGCCGGGACAGGGGAATTCACCCCTCCACTTT.

Here the CDR3 reads CASRKEGTYEQYF. The DNA of the CDR3 is TGTGCCAGCAGGAAGGAGGGTACCTACGAGCAGTACTTC. The chain carries TRBV6-5 and TRBJ2-7, with TRBD2 as a possible D gene (6 bases). This CDR3 spans 13 amino acids. The germline CDR1 and CDR2 sequences are MNHEY and SVGAGI. The V and J ends lost 6 bases and 2 bases respectively, with 11 bases between them.

V is TRBV30 and J is TRBJ1-2, with unresolved D. The V end lost 1 base, the J end lost 4 bases, and 10 bases lay between the germline ends. The germline gives CDR1 GTSNPN, CDR2 SVGIG (reference sequence). CDR3 length equals 13 residues. CDR3 protein: CAWSAGSFYGYTF. In DNA, the CDR3 is TGTGCCTGGAGTGCTGGAAGTTTCTATGGCTACACCTTC.

The rearrangement uses TRBV4-1 and TRBJ1-1, with a tentative D call TRBD1 (6 bases). This CDR3 is built from 14 residues. V dropped 2 bases and J dropped 11 bases, with 18 bases sitting between them. Germline V gene sequence: CDR1 MGHRA, CDR2 YSYEKL. The CDR3 DNA sequence: TGCGCCAGCAGCCAATACGGTGGGGGGGCTGGGGCTTTCTTT. Its protein product is CASSQYGGGAGAFF.

The V gene is TRBV4-1, the J gene TRBJ1-5; D not resolved. The germline V and J ends were trimmed by 0 bases and 0 bases, with 9 bases remaining between them. This CDR3 comprises 16 residues. Per germline, CDR1 MGHRA and CDR2 YSYEKL. The CDR3 loop reads CASSQEVSGSNQPQHF. CDR3 DNA sequence: TGCGCCAGCAGCCAAGAGGTAAGCGGTAGCAATCAGCCCCAGCATTTT.

The rearrangement links TRBV10-3 to TRBJ1-2; 9 bases align to TRBD1. The length of the CDR3 is 17 residues. CDR1 ENHRY and CDR2 SYGVKD come from the germline V gene. V gave up 6 bases and J gave up 2 bases; unmatched junction bases: 13. CDR3: CAISEHLNGQGNYGYTF. CDR3 sequence (DNA): TGTGCCATCAGCGAACATCTAAATGGACAGGGGAACTATGGCTACACCTTC.

The V and J genes are TRBV6-6 and TRBJ2-7, with 10 bases identical to TRBD1. Germline V gene sequence: CDR1 MNHNY, CDR2 SVGAGI (reference sequence). V lost 4 bases to trimming and J lost 3 bases; unmatched junction nucleotides: 3. The CDR3 contains 14 residues. CDR3 in DNA: TGTGCCAGCAGTTCGACAGGGGGCCACTACGAGCAGTACTTC. It codes for CASSSTGGHYEQYF.

The genes are TRBV28 and TRBJ2-2; TRBD2 agrees at 8 bases. The germline gives CDR1 MDHEN, CDR2 SYDVKM. The CDR3 contains 15 residues. V gave up 9 bases and J gave up 3 bases; unmatched junction bases: 9. The CDR3 here is CASRRGGVDTGELFF. The CDR3 DNA reads as TGTGCCAGTCGCCGGGGGGGTGTGGACACCGGGGAGCTGTTTTTT.

The rearrangement joins TRBV13 to TRBJ2-3, with D possibly being TRBD2 (5 bases). The CDR3 consists of 11 residues. Germline V gene sequence: CDR1 PRHDT, CDR2 FYEKMQ (reference sequence). V was trimmed by 3 bases and J by 9 bases, leaving 7 bases between them. This CDR3 is CASSFRRTQYF. In DNA form, the CDR3 reads TGTGCCAGCAGCTTCCGGAGGACGCAGTATTTT.

The CDR3 reads CASSLTSANEQFF. CDR3 coding DNA: TGTGCCAGCAGTTTAACTAGCGCTAATGAGCAGTTCTTC. The chain joins TRBV27 to TRBJ2-1; TRBD2 aligns across 7 bases. The CDR3 has 13 residues. V shed 2 bases and J 7 bases; nucleotides not matched to a gene: 2. Germline CDR1 reads MNHEY; CDR2 reads SMNVEV (reference sequence).